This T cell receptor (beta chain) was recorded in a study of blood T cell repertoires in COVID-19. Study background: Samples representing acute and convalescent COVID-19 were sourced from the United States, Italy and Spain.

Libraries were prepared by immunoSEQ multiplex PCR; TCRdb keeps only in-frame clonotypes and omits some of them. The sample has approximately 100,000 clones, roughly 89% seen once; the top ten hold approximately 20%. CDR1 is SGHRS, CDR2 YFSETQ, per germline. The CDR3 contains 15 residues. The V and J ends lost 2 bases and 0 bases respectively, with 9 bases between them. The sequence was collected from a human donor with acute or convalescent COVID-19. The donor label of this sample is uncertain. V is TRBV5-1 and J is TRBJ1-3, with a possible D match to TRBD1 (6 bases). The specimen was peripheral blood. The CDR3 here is CASSLQQGSGNTIYF. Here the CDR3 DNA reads TGCGCCAGCAGCTTACAACAGGGCTCTGGAAACACCATATATTTT.